This is a list of T cell receptor beta chains from one sample in a study of CD8 T cells in ankylosing spondylitis. A single record per CDR3 protein comes from TCRdb applying MiXCR to the 5' RACE reads. The sample has 340,000 or so distinct CDR3 sequences; approximately 15% are singletons. The sequencing input was blood, either unsorted or a sorted T cell fraction (not recorded which). The receptors were sampled from a male donor with ankylosing spondylitis or in good health (not recorded which). The CDR3 runs from the conserved cysteine through the conserved F or W. A D gene is named only where the DNA matches it firmly. Rows may omit the clone size; those that give it use once, few, many or a size class.

size: many; V: TRBV7-9; D: .; J: TRBJ2-4; CDR3: CASSLAVQNIQYF; DNA: TGTGCCAGCAGCTTAGCGGTTCAAAACATTCAGTACTTC
size: .; V: TRBV5-1; D: .; J: TRBJ1-1; CDR3: CASGDGGIHTEAFF; DNA: TGCGCCAGCGGAGACGGCGGTATTCACACTGAAGCTTTCTTT
size: .; V: TRBV21-1; D: .; J: TRBJ2-3; CDR3: CASSKGGMDTQYF; DNA: TGTGCCAGCAGCAAAGGCGGTATGGATACGCAGTATTTT
size: .; V: TRBV29-1; D: .; J: TRBJ1-1; CDR3: CSVRWSLNTEAFF; DNA: TGCAGCGTTCGTTGGAGCCTGAACACTGAAGCTTTCTTT
size: few; V: TRBV20-1; D: .; J: TRBJ2-2; CDR3: CSARAIRSNTGELFF; DNA: TGCAGTGCCCGTGCCATACGATCGAACACCGGGGAGCTGTTTTTT
size: many; V: TRBV7-9; D: .; J: TRBJ1-2; CDR3: CASSRQIGQLANYGYTF; DNA: TGTGCCAGCAGCCGACAGATAGGACAGTTAGCTAACTATGGCTACACCTTC
size: .; V: TRBV5-1; D: TRBD2; J: TRBJ2-1; CDR3: CASSNRGAGGNNEQFF; DNA: TGCGCCAGCAGCAACCGAGGTGCGGGGGGAAACAATGAGCAGTTCTTC
size: .; V: TRBV12-3/TRBV12-4; D: .; J: TRBJ1-1; CDR3: CASSRSGGGNTEAFF; DNA: TGTGCCAGCAGCCGTTCTGGGGGAGGGAACACTGAAGCTTTCTTT
size: .; V: TRBV27; D: TRBD1; J: TRBJ1-3; CDR3: CASSDRARNTIYF; DNA: TGTGCCAGCTCGGACAGGGCAAGAAACACCATATATTTT
size: few; V: TRBV10-3; D: .; J: TRBJ2-2; CDR3: CATSGTGKTGELFF; DNA: TGTGCCACCTCCGGGACCGGTAAAACCGGGGAGCTGTTTTTT
size: .; V: TRBV5-1; D: .; J: TRBJ1-2; CDR3: CASSLYGFRGTGGYTF; DNA: TGCGCCAGCAGCTTGTACGGGTTCCGGGGTACTGGTGGCTACACCTTC
size: few; V: TRBV10-1; D: .; J: TRBJ2-1; CDR3: CASSVPNLENEQFF; DNA: TGCGCCAGCAGCGTCCCTAACTTGGAAAATGAGCAGTTCTTC
size: many; V: TRBV5-1; D: .; J: TRBJ1-1; CDR3: CASSLSGTEAFF; DNA: TGCGCCAGCAGCTTATCGGGGACTGAAGCTTTCTTT
size: many; V: TRBV6-5; D: .; J: TRBJ2-2; CDR3: CASSYPGDTGELFF; DNA: TGTGCCAGCAGTTACCCAGGGGACACCGGGGAGCTGTTTTTT
size: few; V: TRBV4-1; D: .; J: TRBJ1-5; CDR3: CASSLTRATYQPQHF; DNA: TGCGCCAGCAGCCTGACACGAGCCACTTATCAGCCCCAGCATTTT
size: few; V: TRBV20-1; D: .; J: TRBJ2-7; CDR3: CSASVGTPSSYEQYF; DNA: TGCAGTGCTAGTGTCGGGACGCCGAGCTCCTACGAGCAGTACTTC
size: .; V: TRBV5-1; D: .; J: TRBJ2-1; CDR3: CASSLLPTRGYNEQFF; DNA: TGCGCCAGCAGCTTGCTACCCACCCGGGGCTACAATGAGCAGTTCTTC
size: .; V: TRBV12-3/TRBV12-4; D: .; J: TRBJ2-1; CDR3: CASSTAGTNFNEQFF; DNA: TGTGCCAGCAGTACTGCGGGGACCAATTTCAATGAGCAGTTCTTC
size: few; V: TRBV2; D: .; J: TRBJ1-5; CDR3: CASKRFDQPQHF; DNA: TGTGCCAGCAAGAGATTCGATCAGCCCCAGCATTTT
size: .; V: TRBV12-3/TRBV12-4; D: TRBD1; J: TRBJ1-1; CDR3: CASSFGTAHRGAFF; DNA: TGTGCCAGCAGTTTCGGGACAGCTCACCGAGGGGCTTTCTTT
size: few; V: TRBV20-1; D: TRBD1; J: TRBJ1-2; CDR3: CSARPNRGRMNGYTF; DNA: TGCAGTGCTAGACCTAACAGGGGGCGCATGAATGGCTACACCTTC
size: few; V: TRBV10-3; D: .; J: TRBJ2-5; CDR3: CAISESVIETQYF; DNA: TGTGCCATCAGTGAGTCGGTGATCGAGACCCAGTACTTC
size: many; V: TRBV5-6; D: .; J: TRBJ2-7; CDR3: CASSFRAYEQYF; DNA: TGTGCCAGCAGTTTCCGCGCCTACGAGCAGTACTTC
size: few; V: TRBV7-9; D: .; J: TRBJ2-5; CDR3: CASSSPPGQRDETQYF; DNA: TGTGCCAGCAGCTCTCCTCCGGGACAGCGGGACGAGACCCAGTACTTC
size: many; V: TRBV5-5; D: .; J: TRBJ1-1; CDR3: CASSLDRTEAFF; DNA: TGTGCCAGCAGCCTTGACAGGACTGAAGCTTTCTTT
size: .; V: TRBV5-1; D: TRBD1; J: TRBJ2-5; CDR3: CASSRTGGEETQYF; DNA: TGCGCCAGCAGCCGGACAGGGGGCGAGGAGACCCAGTACTTC
size: few; V: TRBV5-1; D: TRBD2; J: TRBJ2-5; CDR3: CASRGTSGETQYF; DNA: TGCGCCAGCAGGGGTACTAGCGGAGAGACCCAGTACTTC
size: .; V: TRBV4-2; D: .; J: TRBJ2-5; CDR3: CASSQVGGKETQYF; DNA: TGTGCCAGCAGCCAAGTAGGCGGGAAAGAGACCCAGTACTTC
size: .; V: TRBV5-1; D: .; J: TRBJ2-2; CDR3: CATKTSPNTGELFF; DNA: TGCGCCACTAAGACGTCCCCGAACACCGGGGAGCTGTTTTTT